The 27 T cell receptor beta chains reported below all come from one sample, sequenced in a study of response to subunit inactivated influenza vaccine. TCRdb re-analysed the RT-PCR reads in MiXCR, keeping a single row per CDR3 protein. The sample records 600,000 to 700,000 distinct CDR3 sequences, about 14% being singletons. Here the sequenced sample was PBMCs from blood, taken approximately 15 days before vaccination. The origin of the receptors is a man aged 45-65 years who received an inactivated influenza vaccine.

J is TRBJ2-3 and V is TRBV4-3; D remains unclear. This CDR3 has 14 residues. Looked up from germline, CDR1 is LGHNA and CDR2 is YSLEER. Trimming removed 1 base from V and 2 bases from J, with 7 bases in between. The CDR3 DNA reads as TGCGCCAGCAGCCAAGTACTCGCCACAGATACGCAGTATTTT. This encodes CASSQVLATDTQYF.

This clonotype has just a few counts. The rearrangement links TRBV9 to TRBJ2-1; no definite D call. The CDR3 loop spans 11 amino acids. Trimming took off 3 bases at V and 8 bases at J, with 6 bases between the two ends. CDR1 is SGDLS, CDR2 YYNGEE, per germline. The CDR3 here is CASSGLDEQFF. The CDR3 DNA sequence: TGTGCCAGCAGCGGGCTGGATGAGCAGTTCTTC.

This clonotype was observed a few times. V is TRBV28 and J is TRBJ2-7; possibly TRBD1 for D (5 bases). The germline gives CDR1 MDHEN, CDR2 SYDVKM. V was pared by 1 base and J by 5 bases, with 12 bases between. CDR3 length: 14 residues. The CDR3 nucleotides are TGTGCCAGCAGTTTATCTCAGGGTACCCACGAGCAGTACTTC. It yields the protein CASSLSQGTHEQYF.

This clonotype has more than one count but fewer than ten. The chain couples TRBV6-1 to TRBJ1-6; tentatively, D is TRBD1 (5 bases). V dropped 6 bases and J dropped 4 bases, with 16 bases sitting between them. Germline V CDR1 and CDR2: MNHNS, SASEGT. The CDR3 extends over 16 amino acids. CDR3 loop: CASSLGRGYYNSPLHF. The CDR3 region has the DNA TGTGCCAGCAGCTTGGGTCGGGGGTATTATAATTCACCCCTCCACTTT.

This clonotype was picked up a small number of times. This sequence joins TRBV7-9 and TRBJ2-4; unclear D gene. Germline V gene data show CDR1 as SEHNR and CDR2 as FQNEAQ (reference sequence). Trimming took off 4 bases at V and 6 bases at J, with 10 bases between the two ends. This CDR3 spans 13 amino acids. CDR3: CASSWIVANIQYF. DNA for the CDR3: TGTGCCAGCAGCTGGATCGTAGCAAACATTCAGTACTTC.

This clonotype was recorded at least ten times. The rearrangement links TRBV28 to TRBJ1-1; no definite D call. The CDR3 spans 13 residues. V was pared by 3 bases and J by 1 base, with 6 bases between. Per the germline V gene, CDR1 is MDHEN and CDR2 is SYDVKM. DNA of the CDR3: TGTGCCAGCAGTTTCCCCCAGAACACTGAAGCTTTCTTT. This sequence encodes CASSFPQNTEAFF.

This clonotype turned up a few times. The chain joins TRBV6-2 or TRBV6-3 to TRBJ2-5; no clear D gene. V lost 2 bases to trimming and J lost 2 bases, with 9 bases between them. Germline CDR1 reads MNHEY; CDR2 reads SVGEGT. This CDR3 contains 14 residues. This CDR3 is CASSYGKGQETQYF. CDR3 sequence (DNA): TGTGCCAGCAGTTACGGAAAGGGACAAGAGACCCAGTACTTC.

The chain carries TRBV7-8 and TRBJ1-6, with 8 bases identical to TRBD1. Germline V CDR1 and CDR2: SGHVS, FQNEAQ. CDR3 size: 14 residues. J lost 8 bases, V lost 5 bases, and 5 bases had no gene match. The CDR3 is CASSPDRGDSPLHF. In DNA, the CDR3 is TGTGCCAGCAGCCCCGACAGGGGTGATTCACCCCTCCACTTT.

The table lists this clonotype with a few counts. The chain combines TRBV27 with TRBJ2-1; 16 bases match TRBD2. Germline assignment: CDR1 MNHEY and CDR2 SMNVEV (reference sequence). The CDR3 is 14 amino acids. The J segment lost 12 bases and the V segment lost 3 bases, leaving 2 bases of the junction unmatched. The CDR3 sequence: CASSLGLAGGGQFF. In DNA form, the CDR3 reads TGTGCCAGCAGTTTGGGACTAGCGGGAGGGGGGCAGTTCTTC.

This clonotype showed up just a few times. The CDR3 is CATSRDRQFYGYTF. The CDR3 DNA reads as TGTGCCACCAGCAGAGATAGACAGTTTTATGGCTACACCTTC. This chain connects TRBV15 to TRBJ1-2; D perhaps matches TRBD1 (5 bases). Germline V gives CDR1 LNHNV, CDR2 YYDKDF (reference sequence). This CDR3 has 14 amino acids. V shed 0 bases and J shed 5 bases, with 10 bases lying between them.

This clonotype was found a few times. The V and J genes are TRBV20-1 and TRBJ1-1; D unclear. Per germline, CDR1 DFQATT and CDR2 SNEGSKA (reference sequence). This CDR3 contains 13 residues. The V end lost 3 bases, the J end lost 0 bases, and 8 bases lay between the germline ends. CDR3 loop: CSARTSMNTEAFF. The CDR3 DNA sequence: TGCAGTGCTAGGACCAGCATGAACACTGAAGCTTTCTTT.

The table lists this clonotype with a few counts. One end of the junction fails to match germline, which may point to a read error. This sequence joins TRBV7-9 and TRBJ1-3, with 8 bases aligning to TRBD1. Per the germline V gene, CDR1 is SEHNR and CDR2 is FQNEAQ (reference sequence). The CDR3 has 17 residues. As DNA, the CDR3 is TGTGCCAGCATCTTATCCCTGGACAGGGCAGGAGGAAACACCATATATTTT. It translates to CASILSLDRAGGNTIYF.

On this clonotype itself: Compared with germline, one end of the junction differs, possibly owing to a read error. This chain connects TRBV20-1 to TRBJ2-1; D unresolved. Per germline, CDR1 DFQATT and CDR2 SNEGSKA (reference sequence). The CDR3 is 11 residues long. The CDR3, as DNA: TGCAGTGCTAGGAACTTCGATGAGCAGGTCTTC. Residues: CSARNFDEQVF.

This clonotype came up a few times. The chain joins TRBV6-1 to TRBJ2-5; 9 nucleotides align to TRBD2. This CDR3 is built from 20 residues. V gave up 4 bases and J gave up 4 bases; unmatched junction bases: 22. Germline CDR1 reads MNHNS; CDR2 reads SASEGT. CDR3 sequence (DNA): TGTGCCAGCAGTGCCAACCTTGACAGTAAAGCGGGAGGACCCGGAGAGACCCAGTACTTC. This encodes CASSANLDSKAGGPGETQYF.

This rearrangement joins TRBV2 to TRBJ2-1; D possibly corresponds to TRBD2 (6 bases). The CDR3 spans 14 residues. The V gene lost 5 bases and the J gene lost 1 base, with 9 bases spanning the gap. Per the germline V gene, CDR1 is SNHLY and CDR2 is FYNNEI. Written as DNA, the CDR3 is TGTGCCAGCAGTAGGAGGGAGTCCTACAATGAGCAGTTCTTC. It yields the protein CASSRRESYNEQFF.

Only a few counts were recorded for this clonotype. The CDR3 sequence is CSASKTGQNYGYTF. In nucleotides, the CDR3 is TGCAGTGCTAGCAAGACGGGTCAGAACTATGGCTACACCTTC. This chain links TRBV20-1 with TRBJ1-2; D uncertain. Germline V gene data show CDR1 as DFQATT and CDR2 as SNEGSKA (reference sequence). The germline V and J ends were trimmed by 3 bases and 2 bases, with 13 bases remaining between them. The CDR3 totals 14 residues.

This sequence joins TRBV4-3 and TRBJ2-7; 11 nucleotides align to TRBD2. CDR3 length: 18 amino acids. Trimming cost V 3 bases and J 6 bases; bases outside gene matches: 16. Germline V CDR1 and CDR2: LGHNA, YSLEER. The CDR3 sequence: CASSHAGTPGTSGGEQYF. CDR3 DNA: TGCGCCAGCAGCCATGCCGGGACTCCGGGGACTAGCGGAGGCGAGCAGTACTTC.

The chain joins TRBV7-2 to TRBJ2-3; unclear D gene. CDR1 and CDR2 (germline): SGHTA, FQGNSA. The CDR3 has 13 amino acids. V lost 4 bases and J 10 bases, leaving 15 bases between the germline ends. The DNA of the CDR3 is TGTGCCAGCAGCTACCCCGGCAGGCTGCCGCAGTATTTT. Protein sequence: CASSYPGRLPQYF.

The rearrangement joins TRBV4-1 to TRBJ1-5, with D unresolved. Deletions cut 0 bases from V and 0 bases from J, with 12 bases between. This CDR3 spans 17 amino acids. CDR1 and CDR2 (germline): MGHRA, YSYEKL. The CDR3 sequence is CASSQDVAGFSNQPQHF. The CDR3 coding sequence is TGCGCCAGCAGCCAAGATGTGGCGGGTTTTAGCAATCAGCCCCAGCATTTT.

This clonotype was counted between two and nine times. This chain connects TRBV11-2 to TRBJ2-4; D may be TRBD2 (5 bases). This CDR3 has 18 amino acids. The germline V gene has CDR1 SGHAT and CDR2 FQNNGV. V was cut by 3 bases and J by 0 bases, with 18 bases left in between. The CDR3, as DNA: TGTGCCAGCAGCTTTTTTGTCGGCGGCGGACTAGCCAAAAACATTCAGTACTTC. Its translation: CASSFFVGGGLAKNIQYF.

This clonotype was seen a handful of times. The chain recombines TRBV15 with TRBJ2-7; D may match TRBD1 or TRBD2 (5 bases each). Looked up from germline, CDR1 is LNHNV and CDR2 is YYDKDF (reference sequence). This CDR3 contains 18 residues. Trimming removed 1 base at V and 2 bases at J, with 21 bases between. This chain's CDR3 is CATSRVLLSRDRAYEQYF. In nucleotides, the CDR3 is TGTGCCACCAGCAGAGTTCTCCTTAGCCGGGACCGAGCCTACGAGCAGTACTTC.

This clonotype was counted ten times or more. The chain recombines TRBV3-1 with TRBJ2-1, with D perhaps assigned TRBD1 or TRBD2 (5 bases each). Germline values: CDR1 LGHDT, CDR2 YNNKEL (reference sequence). The CDR3 sequence is 14 residues long. V lost 4 bases to trimming and J lost 3 bases, with 10 bases between them. CDR3 protein: CASSRGGGYNEQFF. CDR3 in DNA: TGTGCCAGCAGCCGCGGTGGGGGCTACAATGAGCAGTTCTTC.

This clonotype was seen only a few times. CDR3 region: CASSLPLLAGASYTGELFF. The CDR3 nucleotides read TGCGCCAGCAGCCTACCGCTCCTAGCGGGGGCCTCCTACACCGGGGAGCTGTTTTTT. V is TRBV4-1 and J is TRBJ2-2, with TRBD2 identical over 10 bases. V was pared by 4 bases and J by 3 bases, with 14 bases of the junction left unmatched. The CDR3 is made up of 19 amino acids. Germline V gene sequence: CDR1 MGHRA, CDR2 YSYEKL.

The J gene is TRBJ2-3, the V gene TRBV20-1, with D unresolved. Trimming cost V 7 bases and J 2 bases, with 7 bases left between them. The CDR3 is 11 residues long. Looked up from germline, CDR1 is DFQATT and CDR2 is SNEGSKA (reference sequence). CDR3 region: CSGADTDTQYF. CDR3 DNA sequence: TGCAGTGGGGCAGACACAGATACGCAGTATTTT.

This clonotype turned up a few times. The CDR3: CASRAGPYNSPLHF. As DNA, the CDR3 is TGTGCCAGCAGGGCCGGGCCATATAATTCACCCCTCCACTTT. The chain uses TRBV6-1 and TRBJ1-6; unclear D gene. Deletions cut 6 bases from V and 4 bases from J, with 10 bases between. Germline assignment: CDR1 MNHNS and CDR2 SASEGT. The CDR3 runs 14 residues.

As for this clonotype: Its ends do not fully match the called genes, so a read error is possible. The gene calls are TRBV20-1 and TRBJ2-7; TRBD2 aligns across 10 bases. The CDR3 runs 15 residues. CDR1 and CDR2 from the germline V gene are DFQATT and SNEGSKA (reference sequence). DNA for the CDR3: TGCAGTGCCATACCGGGACTAGCGAACTCCTACGGGCAGTACTTC. Protein: CSAIPGLANSYGQYF.

V gene TRBV27 combines with J gene TRBJ2-5, with 8 bases matching TRBD1. Germline CDR1 reads MNHEY; CDR2 reads SMNVEV (reference sequence). The CDR3 length is 15 residues. Trimming removed 4 bases from V and 5 bases from J; junction bases left unmatched: 9. CDR3 sequence: CASSSGQGILETQYF. The CDR3 bases are TGTGCCAGCAGTTCCGGACAGGGTATATTGGAGACCCAGTACTTC.